This note documents a single T cell receptor (beta chain) sequence. The sample belongs to a study of shared clonotypes between healthy human individuals. Authors' processing steps: Junction-only sequences produced by ImmunoSEQ had no quality scores, so filtering differed. Profiling relied on immunoSEQ multiplex PCR, and the TCRdb table lists in-frame clones only, not all of them. The V and J calls and clone size are taken from that table; D and trimming were inferred from the DNA. The sample consists of around 550,000 clones, about 95% of them appearing once. The CDR3 is made up of 15 amino acids. Germline V gives CDR1 MNHEY, CDR2 SVGAGI. The V segment lost 4 bases and the J segment 3 bases; nucleotides outside the gene matches: 5.

The chain couples TRBV6-5 to TRBJ2-2; 7 nucleotides line up with TRBD1. Sequenced material: naive CD4+ T cells sorted from blood. Subset here: CD45RA+ positively selected. The origin of this receptor is a woman younger than 45 in good health. The CDR3 bases are TGTGCCAGCAGTTTCTTAGACAGGGACACCGGGGAGCTGTTTTTT. Encoded protein: CASSFLDRDTGELFF.